This T cell receptor beta chain was recovered during a study of Graves' ophthalmopathy and Graves' hyperthyroidism. V lost 4 bases to trimming and J lost 10 bases, with 8 bases between them. Germline CDR1 reads ENHRY; CDR2 reads SYGVKD. The CDR3 extends over 11 amino acids. RNA transcripts provided the template for amplifying TCR beta CDR3 regions. First-round RT-PCR with HTBI primers preceded a second-round multiplex PCR. MiXCR, applied by TCRdb to the multiplex PCR reads, yields one record per CDR3 protein. Found here are about 740,000 distinct CDR3 sequences, roughly two fifths of them singletons; the top ten hold approximately 43%.

The V gene is TRBV10-3, the J gene TRBJ2-1; D remains unclear. The origin of this receptor is an adult man with Graves' ophthalmopathy. Sequencing was performed on peripheral blood. CDR3 loop: CAISAKEEQFF. The CDR3 coding sequence is TGTGCCATCAGTGCAAAGGAAGAGCAGTTCTTC.